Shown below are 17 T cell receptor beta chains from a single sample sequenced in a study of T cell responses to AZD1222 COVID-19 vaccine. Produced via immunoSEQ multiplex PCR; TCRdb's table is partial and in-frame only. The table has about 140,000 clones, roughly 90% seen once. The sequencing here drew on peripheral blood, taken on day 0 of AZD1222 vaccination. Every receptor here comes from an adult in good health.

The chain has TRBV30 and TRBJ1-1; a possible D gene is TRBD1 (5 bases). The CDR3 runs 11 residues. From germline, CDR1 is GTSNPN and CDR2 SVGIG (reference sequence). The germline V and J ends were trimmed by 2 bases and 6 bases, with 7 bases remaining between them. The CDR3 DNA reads TGTGCCTGGAGTTCGACAGCTGAAGCTTTCTTT. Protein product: CAWSSTAEAFF. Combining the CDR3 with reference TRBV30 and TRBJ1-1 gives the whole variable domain SQTIHQWPATLVQPVGSPLSLECTVEGTSNPNLYWYRQAAGRGLQLLFYSVGIGQISSEVPQNLSASRPQDRQFILSSKKLLLSDSGFYLCAWSSTAEAFFGQGTRLTVV.

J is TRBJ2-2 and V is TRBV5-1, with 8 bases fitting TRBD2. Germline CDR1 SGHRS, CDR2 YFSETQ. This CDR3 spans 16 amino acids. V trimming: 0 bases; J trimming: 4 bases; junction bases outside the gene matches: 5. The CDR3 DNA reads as TGCGCCAGCAGCTTGGTAGCGGGGTCGGGCACCGGGGAGCTGTTTTTT. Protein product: CASSLVAGSGTGELFF.

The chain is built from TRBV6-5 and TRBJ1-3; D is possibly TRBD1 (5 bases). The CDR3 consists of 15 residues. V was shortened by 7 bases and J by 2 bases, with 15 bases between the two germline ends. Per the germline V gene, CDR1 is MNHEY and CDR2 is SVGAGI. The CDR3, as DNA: TGTGCCAGCACCAGAGGGGCAGGGACTGGAAACACCATATATTTT. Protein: CASTRGAGTGNTIYF.

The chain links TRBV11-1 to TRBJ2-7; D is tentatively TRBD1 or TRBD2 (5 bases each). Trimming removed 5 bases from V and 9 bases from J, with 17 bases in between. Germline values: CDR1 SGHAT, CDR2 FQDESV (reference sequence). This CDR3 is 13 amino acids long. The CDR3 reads CASSASLGEGQYF. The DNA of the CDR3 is TGTGCCAGCAGCGCCTCCCTGGGGGAAGGGCAGTACTTC. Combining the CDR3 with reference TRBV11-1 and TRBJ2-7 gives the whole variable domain EAEVAQSPRYKITEKSQAVAFWCDPISGHATLYWYRQILGQGPELLVQFQDESVVDDSQLPKDRFSAERLKGVDSTLKIQPAELGDSAMYLCASSASLGEGQYFGPGTRLTVT.

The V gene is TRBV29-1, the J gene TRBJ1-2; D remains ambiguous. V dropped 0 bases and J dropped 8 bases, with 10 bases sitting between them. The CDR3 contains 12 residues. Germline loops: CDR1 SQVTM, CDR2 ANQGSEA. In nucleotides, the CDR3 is TGCAGCGTTGAAGATGGCAGTAGAGGCTACACCTTC. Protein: CSVEDGSRGYTF.

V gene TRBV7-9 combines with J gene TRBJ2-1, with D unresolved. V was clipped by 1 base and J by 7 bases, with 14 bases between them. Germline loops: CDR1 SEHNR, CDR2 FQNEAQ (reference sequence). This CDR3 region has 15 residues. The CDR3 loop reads CASSLVSRFFNEQFF. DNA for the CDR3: TGTGCCAGCAGCTTAGTTTCTAGGTTCTTTAATGAGCAGTTCTTC.

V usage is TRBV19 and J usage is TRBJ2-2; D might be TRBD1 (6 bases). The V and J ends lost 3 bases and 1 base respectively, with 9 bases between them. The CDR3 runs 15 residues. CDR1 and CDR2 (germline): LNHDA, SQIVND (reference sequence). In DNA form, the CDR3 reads TGTGCCAGTAGTATCCCAGGGGTGAACACCGGGGAGCTGTTTTTT. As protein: CASSIPGVNTGELFF. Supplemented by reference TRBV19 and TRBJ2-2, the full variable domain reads DGGITQSPKYLFRKEGQNVTLSCEQNLNHDAMYWYRQDPGQGLRLIYYSQIVNDFQKGDIAEGYSVSREKKESFPLTVTSAQKNPTAFYLCASSIPGVNTGELFFGEGSRLTVL.

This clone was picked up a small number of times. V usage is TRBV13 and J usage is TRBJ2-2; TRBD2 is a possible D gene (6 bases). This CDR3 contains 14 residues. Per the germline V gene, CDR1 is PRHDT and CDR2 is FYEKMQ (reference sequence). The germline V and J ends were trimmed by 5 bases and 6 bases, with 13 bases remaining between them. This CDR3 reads CASSPGTSAGELFF. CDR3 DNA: TGTGCCAGCAGCCCGGGGACTTCCGCCGGGGAGCTGTTTTTT. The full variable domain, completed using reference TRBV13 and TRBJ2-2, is AAGVIQSPRHLIKEKRETATLKCYPIPRHDTVYWYQQGPGQDPQFLISFYEKMQSDKGSIPDRFSAQQFSDYHSELNMSSLELGDSALYFCASSPGTSAGELFFGEGSRLTVL.

CDR3 region: CSVEGSLGKLAGIYNEQFF. CDR3 coding DNA: TGCAGCGTTGAAGGCTCCTTGGGGAAACTAGCGGGAATCTATAATGAGCAGTTCTTC. The J gene is TRBJ2-1, the V gene TRBV29-1; 10 bases are shared with TRBD2. The CDR3 is 19 amino acids. The germline CDR1 and CDR2 sequences are SQVTM and ANQGSEA. J gave up 7 bases and V 1 base, and 19 bases lay outside the gene matches.

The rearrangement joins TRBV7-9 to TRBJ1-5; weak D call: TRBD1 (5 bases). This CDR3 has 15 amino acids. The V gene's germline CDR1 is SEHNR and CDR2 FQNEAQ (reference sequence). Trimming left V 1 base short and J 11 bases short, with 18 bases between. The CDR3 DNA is TGTGCCAGCAGCTTAGGGACGGGGACTAGTGGCGCCCAGCATTTT. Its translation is CASSLGTGTSGAQHF.

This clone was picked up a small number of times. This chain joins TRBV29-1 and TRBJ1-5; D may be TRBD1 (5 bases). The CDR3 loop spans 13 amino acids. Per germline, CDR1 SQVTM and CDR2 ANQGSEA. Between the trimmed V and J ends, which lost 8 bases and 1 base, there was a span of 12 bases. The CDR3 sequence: CSRLRGSNQPQHF. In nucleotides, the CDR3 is TGCAGCCGTCTGCGGGGGAGCAATCAGCCCCAGCATTTT.

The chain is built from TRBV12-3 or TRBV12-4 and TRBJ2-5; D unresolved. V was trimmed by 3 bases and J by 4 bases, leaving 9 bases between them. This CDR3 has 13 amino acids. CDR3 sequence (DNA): TGTGCCAGCAGTTTGCGGTCCGGAGAGACCCAGTACTTC. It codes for CASSLRSGETQYF.

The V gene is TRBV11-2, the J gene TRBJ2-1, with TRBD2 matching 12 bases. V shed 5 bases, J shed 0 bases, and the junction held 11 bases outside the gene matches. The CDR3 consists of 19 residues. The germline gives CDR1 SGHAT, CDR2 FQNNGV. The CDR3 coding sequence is TGTGCCAGCAGCCGAAGGGCTAGCGGGGGGGCGAGCTCCTACAATGAGCAGTTCTTC. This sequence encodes CASSRRASGGASSYNEQFF.

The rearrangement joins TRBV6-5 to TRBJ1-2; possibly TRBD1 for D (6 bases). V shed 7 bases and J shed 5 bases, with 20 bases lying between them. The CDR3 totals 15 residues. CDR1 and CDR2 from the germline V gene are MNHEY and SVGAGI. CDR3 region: CASTSPEGGEYGYTF. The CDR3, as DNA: TGTGCCAGCACTTCCCCGGAGGGGGGGGAATATGGCTACACCTTC.

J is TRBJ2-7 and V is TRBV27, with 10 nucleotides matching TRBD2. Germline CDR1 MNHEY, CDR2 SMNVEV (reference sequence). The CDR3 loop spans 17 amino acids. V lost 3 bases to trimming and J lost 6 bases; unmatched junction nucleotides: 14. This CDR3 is CASSFLLSGRLAFEQYF. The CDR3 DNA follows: TGTGCCAGCAGTTTCCTCCTTAGCGGGAGGCTCGCCTTCGAGCAGTACTTC.

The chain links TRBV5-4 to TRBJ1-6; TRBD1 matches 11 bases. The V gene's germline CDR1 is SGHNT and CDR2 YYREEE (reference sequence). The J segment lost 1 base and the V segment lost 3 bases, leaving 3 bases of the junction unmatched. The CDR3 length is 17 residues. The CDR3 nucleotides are TGTGCCAGCAGCTCCGGGACAGGGGGATCCTATAATTCACCCCTCCACTTT. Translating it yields CASSSGTGGSYNSPLHF. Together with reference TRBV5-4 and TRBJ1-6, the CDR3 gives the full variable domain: ETGVTQSPTHLIKTRGQQVTLRCSSQSGHNTVSWYQQALGQGPQFIFQYYREEENGRGNFPPRFSGLQFPNYSSELNVNALELDDSALYLCASSSGTGGSYNSPLHFGNGTRLTVT.

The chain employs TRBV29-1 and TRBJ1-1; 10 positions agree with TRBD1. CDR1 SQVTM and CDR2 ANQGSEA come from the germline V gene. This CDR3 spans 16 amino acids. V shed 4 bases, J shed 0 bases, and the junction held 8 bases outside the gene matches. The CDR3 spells CSVVGDRGFMNTEAFF. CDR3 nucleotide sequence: TGCAGCGTTGTAGGGGACAGGGGTTTCATGAACACTGAAGCTTTCTTT.